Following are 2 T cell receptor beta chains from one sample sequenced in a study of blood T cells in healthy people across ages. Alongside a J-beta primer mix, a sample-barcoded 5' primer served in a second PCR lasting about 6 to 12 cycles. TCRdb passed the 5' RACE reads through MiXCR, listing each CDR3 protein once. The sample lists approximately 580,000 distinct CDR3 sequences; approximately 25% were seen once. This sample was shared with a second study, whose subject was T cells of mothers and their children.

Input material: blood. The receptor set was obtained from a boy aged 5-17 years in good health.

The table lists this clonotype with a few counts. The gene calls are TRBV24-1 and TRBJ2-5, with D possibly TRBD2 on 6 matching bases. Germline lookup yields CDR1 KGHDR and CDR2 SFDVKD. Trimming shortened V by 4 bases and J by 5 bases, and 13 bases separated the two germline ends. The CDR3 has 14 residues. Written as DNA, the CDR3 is TGTGCCACCAGTGAACCCGGGAGAGGGGAGACCCAGTACTTC. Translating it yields CATSEPGRGETQYF.

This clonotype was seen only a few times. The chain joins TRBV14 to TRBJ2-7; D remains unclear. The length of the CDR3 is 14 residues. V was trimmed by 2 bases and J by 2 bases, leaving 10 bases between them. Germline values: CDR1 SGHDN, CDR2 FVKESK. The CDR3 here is CASSQLPATYEQYF. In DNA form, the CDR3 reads TGTGCCAGCAGCCAATTACCAGCCACCTACGAGCAGTACTTC.